This is a list of T cell receptor beta chains from one sample in a study of blood T cell repertoires in COVID-19. Libraries were prepared by immunoSEQ multiplex PCR; TCRdb keeps only in-frame clonotypes and omits some of them. The sample contains 100,000 to 150,000 clones, about 86% of which appear only once. The sequenced sample consisted of PBMCs or T cells enriched from blood (not recorded which). These receptors were collected from a middle-aged man with acute COVID-19. CDR3s include the opening cysteine and the closing phenylalanine or tryptophan. D genes are given only for firm matches. Some rows have no size entry. The others give once, few or many, or a class for an expanded clone.

TRBV27	TRBD1	TRBJ2-2	few	CASSSRTGETGELFF	TGTGCCAGCAGTTCCCGGACAGGAGAAACCGGGGAGCTGTTTTTT
TRBV19	-	TRBJ2-6	-	CASSQNTGANVLTF	TGTGCCAGTAGTCAGAACACTGGGGCCAACGTCCTGACTTTC
TRBV7-2	TRBD2	TRBJ2-3	-	CASSIQSGRVRDTQYF	TGTGCCAGCAGCATTCAAAGCGGGAGGGTTAGAGATACGCAGTATTTT
TRBV6-5	TRBD1	TRBJ1-2	-	CASSNPQGLVRGYTF	TGTGCCAGCAGTAACCCACAGGGGTTGGTTAGAGGCTACACCTTC
TRBV9	-	TRBJ2-7	-	CASSVGMGQTLSSYEQYF	TGTGCCAGCAGCGTAGGGATGGGCCAGACACTCAGCTCCTACGAGCAGTACTTC
TRBV27	-	TRBJ2-3	-	CAIGRDLRTDTQYF	TGTGCCATTGGCCGGGACTTGCGCACAGATACGCAGTATTTT
TRBV3-1/TRBV3-2	TRBD1	TRBJ2-7	-	CASSPDRGGGNEQYF	TGTGCCAGCAGCCCCGACAGGGGAGGAGGGAACGAGCAGTACTTC
TRBV7-2	TRBD2	TRBJ2-7	-	CASSSAAGAGEQYF	TGTGCCAGCAGTTCGGCAGCGGGAGCAGGAGAGCAGTACTTC
TRBV24-1	TRBD2	TRBJ2-1	-	CATRVAGLGCNEQFF	TGTGCCACCAGAGTGGCCGGACTAGGATGCAATGAGCAGTTCTTC
TRBV24-1	-	TRBJ2-7	-	CATFSPTCSYEQYF	TGTGCCACCTTTTCCCCCACTTGCTCCTACGAGCAGTACTTC
TRBV10-3	-	TRBJ2-7	-	CAIFGQGASEQYF	TGTGCCATCTTTGGGCAGGGCGCCTCCGAGCAGTACTTC
TRBV9	-	TRBJ1-2	-	CASSVQQNYGYTF	TGTGCCAGCAGCGTACAACAGAACTATGGCTACACCTTC
TRBV2	-	TRBJ1-5	-	CASSADRINQPQHF	TGTGCCAGCAGTGCAGACAGGATAAATCAGCCCCAGCATTTT
TRBV7-2	TRBD2	TRBJ2-3	-	CASSPGGPLRDTQYF	TGTGCCAGCAGCCCGGGAGGCCCCCTCCGGGATACGCAGTATTTT
TRBV5-1	-	TRBJ1-2	-	CASSLQQNYGYTF	TGCGCCAGCAGCTTGCAACAGAACTATGGCTACACCTTC
TRBV5-1	TRBD1	TRBJ1-2	-	CASSTGVTNYGYTF	TGCGCCAGCAGTACAGGGGTTACCAACTATGGCTACACCTTC
TRBV18	TRBD1	TRBJ1-2	-	CASSPRQGAGHGYTF	TGTGCCAGCTCGCCTAGACAGGGGGCGGGGCATGGCTACACCTTC
TRBV11-2	-	TRBJ2-1	-	CASIPRGENEQFF	TGTGCCAGCATCCCGCGGGGCGAGAATGAGCAGTTCTTC
TRBV27	-	TRBJ1-1	-	CASSLGWDTEAFF	TGTGCCAGCAGTTTGGGCTGGGACACTGAAGCTTTCTTT
TRBV7-6	TRBD1	TRBJ1-1	-	CASSPSGTANTEAFF	TGTGCCAGCAGCCCTTCCGGGACAGCGAACACTGAAGCTTTCTTT
TRBV6-5	-	TRBJ1-5	-	CASSPGGGNQPQHF	TGTGCCAGCAGTCCTGGGGGGGGCAATCAGCCCCAGCATTTT
TRBV6-5	TRBD1	TRBJ1-1	-	CATTGALLMAEAFF	TGTGCCACCACAGGGGCCCTCCTTATGGCTGAAGCTTTCTTT